Only a few counts were recorded for the clone carrying this T cell receptor (beta chain). Antigen specificity is unknown. Cell sorting via CD45RO/CCR7/CD25/CD127/CD95/CD27 was performed to obtain CD4+ naive, central memory, regulatory and stem cell-like memory cells. This record comes from a study of beta chain features in type 1 diabetes. This CDR3 is 13 amino acids long. Germline CDR1 and CDR2: MNHEY and SMNVEV (reference sequence). V gave up 5 bases and J gave up 12 bases; unmatched junction bases: 8. Study conclusions and caveats: The naive, central memory and Treg TCRB repertoires showed an apparent similarity that was greater among patients than among healthy donors. Among all four CD4+ subsets, Type 1 diabetes patients had TCRB CDR3s that were moderately but significantly shorter. Cells with high TCR expression could be over-represented by cDNA sequencing.

Sequencing targeted expressed TCRB transcripts, as all isolated RNA had been reverse transcribed. The data were produced by immunoSEQ multiplex PCR, yet TCRdb's version contains in-frame clones alone and is incomplete. Of about 340,000 clones in the sample, approximately 12% are singletons; the top ten hold about 0.015%. This sequence was found in a young woman with type 1 diabetes. Sequenced sample: naive CD4+ T cells from blood. V and J are TRBV27 and TRBJ2-7; 12 bases are shared with TRBD2. The CDR3 DNA reads as TGTGCCAGCAGTCAACGACTAGCGGGAGAGTCGTACTTC. Protein product: CASSQRLAGESYF.